The rows below give T cell receptor beta chains drawn from one sample of a study of T-cell reconstitution after alpha-beta-depleted transplantation in children. TCRdb passed the PCR reads through MiXCR, listing each CDR3 protein once. The table includes 150,000 to 200,000 distinct CDR3 sequences, around 5.9% detected once. The specimen was PBMCs, collected before TCRalphabeta/CD19-depleted stem cell transplant. Receptors were obtained from a girl less than two years old with combined immunodeficiency, due to receive a stem cell transplant. The CDR3 runs from the conserved cysteine through the conserved F or W. D genes are given only for firm matches. Only some rows state a clone size, as once, few, many or a class for expanded clones.

abundance | j_gene | len | d_gene | v_gene | CDR3nt | CDR3aa
many | TRBJ1-2 | 14 | - | TRBV3-1 | TGTGCCAGCAGCCAAGGGGGTTTACCCTATGGCTACACCTTC | CASSQGGLPYGYTF
many | TRBJ2-2 | 15 | TRBD1 | TRBV5-1 | TGCGCCAGCAGTCCCCGGGACAGTCATACCGGGGAGCTGTTTTTT | CASSPRDSHTGELFF
many | TRBJ2-7 | 13 | TRBD2 | TRBV6-2/TRBV6-3 | TGTGCCAGTACTAGCGGGAATTCCTACGAGCAGTACTTC | CASTSGNSYEQYF
- | TRBJ2-1 | 14 | - | TRBV6-2/TRBV6-3 | TGTGCCAGCAGTTACTCGCTACAATACAATGAGCAGTTCTTC | CASSYSLQYNEQFF
many | TRBJ2-3 | 15 | TRBD2 | TRBV20-1 | TGCAGTGCCGGAATAGCGGGAGGCAGGAGAGATACGCAGTATTTT | CSAGIAGGRRDTQYF
few | TRBJ2-7 | 16 | - | TRBV7-2 | TGTGCCAGCAGCTTAGCTACAGGAGGTTCCTCCTACGAGCAGTACTTC | CASSLATGGSSYEQYF
many | TRBJ1-2 | 16 | - | TRBV28 | TGTGCCAGCAGTTTATGGGCAGGGAGAACAAACTATGGCTACACCTTC | CASSLWAGRTNYGYTF
many | TRBJ2-7 | 12 | - | TRBV7-6 | TGTGCCAGCAGCTTTACAGGGAACGAGCAGTACTTC | CASSFTGNEQYF
many | TRBJ2-7 | 18 | TRBD2 | TRBV20-1 | TGCAGTGCTGAACAACTCGGACTAGCGGGAGTCCTTCTCTACGAGCAGTACTTC | CSAEQLGLAGVLLYEQYF
few | TRBJ2-7 | 15 | TRBD1 | TRBV4-3 | TGCGCCAGCAGCCAAGAAGGGACAGAATTCTACGAGCAGTACTTC | CASSQEGTEFYEQYF
- | TRBJ2-3 | 14 | TRBD1 | TRBV2 | TGTGCCAGCACCGGGACAGGGGATCCAGATACGCAGTATTTT | CASTGTGDPDTQYF
many | TRBJ2-1 | 14 | - | TRBV4-3 | TGCGCCAGCAGCCAAGAGCTTAGCTACAATGAGCAGTTCTTC | CASSQELSYNEQFF
many | TRBJ2-3 | 15 | - | TRBV27 | TGTGCCAGCAGTTCACCCGCGGCTAGCACAGATACGCAGTATTTT | CASSSPAASTDTQYF
- | TRBJ2-3 | 18 | TRBD1 | TRBV23-1 | TGCGCCAGCAGTCACCCCATCGGACAGGTCGAGGCCCCAGATACGCAGTATTTT | CASSHPIGQVEAPDTQYF
medium-sized | TRBJ2-1 | 14 | TRBD2 | TRBV12-3/TRBV12-4 | TGTGCCAGCAGTGCGCTCCGGGGGGGCCAGGGGCAGTTCTTC | CASSALRGGQGQFF
many | TRBJ2-1 | 16 | TRBD1 | TRBV4-2 | TGTGCCAGCAGCCAAGATGAGTGGACAGGGGGCATGGAGCAGTTCTTC | CASSQDEWTGGMEQFF
many | TRBJ2-1 | 16 | TRBD2 | TRBV7-8 | TGTGCCAGCAGCCGTCCGGGACTAGCGTGGTTTAATGAGCAGTTCTTC | CASSRPGLAWFNEQFF
- | TRBJ2-6 | 17 | - | TRBV4-2 | TGTGCCATGGGCCCGGGGCTACTCTGCTCTGGGGCCAACGTCCTGACTTTC | CAMGPGLLCSGANVLTF
many | TRBJ2-7 | 15 | - | TRBV20-1 | TGCAGTGCTAGAGACCTGATAGCGGACGTCTACGAGCAGTACTTC | CSARDLIADVYEQYF
many | TRBJ2-7 | 17 | TRBD2 | TRBV15 | TGTGCCACCAGCAGAGTTAGCGGGGCACCGGGGTCCTACGAGCAGTACTTC | CATSRVSGAPGSYEQYF
many | TRBJ2-2 | 15 | - | TRBV4-1 | TGCGCCAGCAGCTACGGCAGGGAGATGAACGGGGAGCTGTTTTTT | CASSYGREMNGELFF
many | TRBJ2-5 | 13 | - | TRBV4-1 | TGCGCCAGCAGCCAAGTGGTCATAGAGACCCAGTACTTC | CASSQVVIETQYF
many | TRBJ2-6 | 16 | - | TRBV5-1 | TGCGCCAGCAGCTTGGCCGAGATCTCTGGGGCCAACGTCCTGACTTTC | CASSLAEISGANVLTF
- | TRBJ2-3 | 20 | TRBD2 | TRBV20-1 | TGCAGTGCTAGAGATCCCGGGTGGACTAGCGGGAAGATAGACACAGATACGCAGTATTTT | CSARDPGWTSGKIDTDTQYF
many | TRBJ1-2 | 12 | - | TRBV14 | TGTGCCAGCAGCCAGGGCGACAGGCGAGCAATCTTC | CASSQGDRRAIF
many | TRBJ2-7 | 15 | - | TRBV5-1 | TGCGCCAGCAGCTTGGCAGGGGACGGGGACTACGAGCAGTACTTC | CASSLAGDGDYEQYF
many | TRBJ1-1 | 13 | - | TRBV9 | TGTGCCAGCAGCGTATTCGGGTACACTGAAGCTTTCTTT | CASSVFGYTEAFF
many | TRBJ2-3 | 17 | TRBD2 | TRBV4-3 | TGCGCCAGCAGCCAAGATCGACTAGCGGCCGAAGGGGATACGCAGTATTTT | CASSQDRLAAEGDTQYF
many | TRBJ1-5 | 18 | - | TRBV7-2 | TGTGCCAGCAGCATATTACCCACAGGGTGGTATAGCAATCAGCCCCAGCATTTT | CASSILPTGWYSNQPQHF
many | TRBJ2-7 | 15 | - | TRBV18 | TGTGCCAGCTCACCTAGCCCCCGGGTATCCCACGAGCAGTACTTC | CASSPSPRVSHEQYF
many | TRBJ1-6 | 18 | TRBD1 | TRBV27 | TGTGCCAGCAGCCACGGACAGGGGCCTTCTTCCTATAATTCACCCCTCCACTTT | CASSHGQGPSSYNSPLHF
few | TRBJ2-7 | 16 | TRBD2 | TRBV7-6 | TGTGCCAGCAGCTTAGCGTCTAGCGGGGGGACCTACGAGCAGTACTTC | CASSLASSGGTYEQYF
many | TRBJ1-1 | 12 | - | TRBV20-1 | TGCAGTGCGGGACGGTTGAACACTGAAGCTTTCTTT | CSAGRLNTEAFF
many | TRBJ2-5 | 14 | - | TRBV5-6 | TGTGCCAGCAGCTTGACAAGCCCCCAAGAGACCCAGTACTTC | CASSLTSPQETQYF
many | TRBJ2-1 | 16 | TRBD2 | TRBV3-1 | TGTGCCAGCAGCCAAGCCAGCGGGAGGGGATACAATGAGCAGTTCTTC | CASSQASGRGYNEQFF
many | TRBJ2-3 | 15 | TRBD2 | TRBV20-1 | TGCAGTGCTAGAGGCTGGACTAGCGGCACAGATACGCAGTATTTT | CSARGWTSGTDTQYF
many | TRBJ2-3 | 17 | TRBD2 | TRBV11-2 | TGTGCCAGCAGCTTAGATAGCGGGAGGATGTACACAGATACGCAGTATTTT | CASSLDSGRMYTDTQYF
few | TRBJ2-1 | 12 | - | TRBV6-2/TRBV6-3 | TGTGCCAGCAGTTACGGGGACGCGGAGCAGTTCTTC | CASSYGDAEQFF
many | TRBJ1-1 | 13 | - | TRBV21-1 | TGTGCCAGCAGCAAGATGGGAAAAACTGAAGCTTTCTTT | CASSKMGKTEAFF
many | TRBJ1-3 | 15 | - | TRBV9 | TGTGCCAGCAGCTCCGGGGGATTCTCTGGAAACACCATATATTTT | CASSSGGFSGNTIYF
- | TRBJ2-5 | 18 | TRBD1 | TRBV12-3/TRBV12-4 | TGTGCCATCAGTTTCACCCTACCCTTGACAGGGGGGATAGAGACCCAGTACTTC | CAISFTLPLTGGIETQYF
few | TRBJ2-1 | 16 | - | TRBV3-1 | TGTGCCAGCAGCGACCCGGGGGGCAGCTCCTACAATGAGCAGTTCTTC | CASSDPGGSSYNEQFF
many | TRBJ2-1 | 17 | TRBD1 | TRBV7-9 | TGTGCCAGCAGCTCGGGGACAGGTCATGCCTCCTACAATGAGCAGTTCTTC | CASSSGTGHASYNEQFF
many | TRBJ1-4 | 14 | - | TRBV6-5 | TGTGCCAGCAGGACTGATCGAGATAATGAAAAACTGTTTTTT | CASRTDRDNEKLFF
many | TRBJ2-3 | 11 | - | TRBV24-1 | TGTGCCACCAGGTTCGGAGATACGCAGTATTTT | CATRFGDTQYF
many | TRBJ2-5 | 13 | - | TRBV12-3/TRBV12-4 | TGTGCCAGCAGTTTAGGGGGGGGCGGGACCCAGTACTTC | CASSLGGGGTQYF
- | TRBJ2-6 | 12 | - | TRBV4-3 | TGCGCCACCCGTGGTGGGGCCAACGTCCTGACTTTC | CATRGGANVLTF
many | TRBJ2-5 | 15 | - | TRBV20-1 | TGCAGTGCTAGAGGGTATGATAGAGCAGAAGAGACCCAGTACTTC | CSARGYDRAEETQYF
many | TRBJ2-3 | 11 | - | TRBV28 | TGTGCCACCTATCGGGGAGATACGCAGTATTTT | CATYRGDTQYF
many | TRBJ2-7 | 11 | - | TRBV20-1 | TGCAGTGCCTGGACCGGGTACGAGCAGTACTTC | CSAWTGYEQYF
many | TRBJ2-7 | 15 | TRBD2 | TRBV14 | TGTGCCAGCAGCCCGCCTAGCGGTCCAGCCTACGAGCAGTACTTC | CASSPPSGPAYEQYF
many | TRBJ2-7 | 14 | - | TRBV20-1 | TGCAGTGCTAGAGATCCGCAGGTGGCGTACGAGCAGTACTTC | CSARDPQVAYEQYF
many | TRBJ2-1 | 17 | - | TRBV7-3 | TGTGCCAGCAGCTTAATGGGGCCCGGGGCCGGTTGGGGTGAGCAGTTCTTC | CASSLMGPGAGWGEQFF
many | TRBJ2-1 | 15 | - | TRBV9 | TGTGCCAGCAGCGTAAACCCTTTCTCCTACAATGAGCAGTTCTTC | CASSVNPFSYNEQFF
many | TRBJ2-2 | 13 | - | TRBV7-6 | TGTGCCAGCAGCCAAGCAGGCACCGGGGAGCTGTTTTTT | CASSQAGTGELFF
- | TRBJ1-5 | 15 | - | TRBV19 | TGTGCCAGTAGTACAACAAACATTAGCAATCAGCCCCAGCATTTT | CASSTTNISNQPQHF
many | TRBJ2-4 | 12 | - | TRBV25-1 | TGTGCCAGCAGTGTGGAGGGTACCATTCAGTACTTC | CASSVEGTIQYF
many | TRBJ2-5 | 16 | - | TRBV7-3 | TGTGCCAGCAGCCAGACTCCAGCTCCTCCCTTCCAGACCCAGTACTTC | CASSQTPAPPFQTQYF
many | TRBJ2-7 | 14 | TRBD2 | TRBV5-1 | TGCGCCAGCAGCTATGGGGGGGGTACCTACGAGCAGTACTTC | CASSYGGGTYEQYF
many | TRBJ2-1 | 15 | TRBD2 | TRBV5-5 | TGTGCCAGCAGCGACCTAGCGGGAGCATACAATGAGCAGTTCTTC | CASSDLAGAYNEQFF